This is a list of T cell receptor beta chains from one sample in a study of shared clonotypes between healthy human individuals. The data were produced by immunoSEQ multiplex PCR, yet TCRdb's version contains in-frame clones alone and is incomplete. The sample consists of about 2.5 million clones, around 92% of them appearing once. Material for sequencing was naive CD4+ T cells from PBMCs. The receptors originated from a man aged 18 to 30 in good health. Some clones in this sample may be carry-over from other donors' samples. CDR3s include the opening cysteine and the closing phenylalanine or tryptophan. The D gene is left open where the match is weak. For some rows the clone size is stated as once, few or many, or as a class when expanded; others skip it.

d_call	v_call	cdr3_length	clone_size	j_call	cdr3_nt	cdr3_aa
-	TRBV6-6	16	-	TRBJ1-2	TGTGCCAGCAGTTACTCGAGAGGACGGGAAAACTATGGCTACACCTTC	CASSYSRGRENYGYTF
TRBD2	TRBV9	17	once	TRBJ2-2	TGTGCCAGCAGCGCGACTAGCGGGAAAGTCAACACCGGGGAGCTGTTTTTT	CASSATSGKVNTGELFF
-	TRBV28	12	-	TRBJ2-7	TGTGCCAGCAGATCTTCACCCTACGAGCAGTACTTC	CASRSSPYEQYF
-	TRBV21-1	19	-	TRBJ1-5	TGTGCCAGCAGCACTCCGGAAAAAGGGCACTGGGAGGGCAATCAGCCCCAGCATTTT	CASSTPEKGHWEGNQPQHF
-	TRBV30	17	-	TRBJ2-7	TGTGCCTGGAGTGTAAATCCCGTGGCAGGGGCTAGGTACGAGCAGTACTTC	CAWSVNPVAGARYEQYF
TRBD1	TRBV6-4	14	-	TRBJ2-2	TGTGCCAGCGGGGAGACAGGGTGGACCGGGGAGCTGTTTTTT	CASGETGWTGELFF
-	TRBV5-4	13	-	TRBJ2-1	TGTGCCAGCAGCTTGGAGAGGTACAATGAGCAGTTCTTC	CASSLERYNEQFF
-	TRBV6-5	15	-	TRBJ2-7	TGTGCCAGCAGGAAATTACCCGAACCCTCCTACGAGCAGTACTTC	CASRKLPEPSYEQYF
-	TRBV5-1	15	once	TRBJ1-3	TGCGCCAGCAGCTTGGAGCCCCTCTCTGGAAACACCATATATTTT	CASSLEPLSGNTIYF
-	TRBV28	16	-	TRBJ2-2	TGTGCCAGCAGTTTCTTTGTCGTGCGGAACACCGGGGAGCTGTTTTTT	CASSFFVVRNTGELFF
-	TRBV5-8	11	-	TRBJ2-2	TGTGCCAGCAGACACACCGGGGAGCTGTTTTTT	CASRHTGELFF
TRBD1	TRBV7-2	16	-	TRBJ1-3	TGTGCCAGCAGCTTAGGTTACAGGGGCTCTGGAAACACCATATATTTT	CASSLGYRGSGNTIYF
TRBD1	TRBV29-1	14	-	TRBJ2-3	TGCAGCGTTGTGAGATCCCCAGGGGGAGATACGCAGTATTTT	CSVVRSPGGDTQYF
-	TRBV19	14	-	TRBJ1-5	TGTGCCAGTAGTAGTTCAACAGTTAATCAGCCCCAGCATTTT	CASSSSTVNQPQHF
-	TRBV7-2	14	-	TRBJ2-1	TGTGCCAGCAGCTTAGGGCTAGTCTACAATGAGCAGTTCTTC	CASSLGLVYNEQFF
TRBD2	TRBV5-4	15	-	TRBJ2-7	TGTGCCAGCAGCTTAGGACTAGCGGGGATCTACGAGCAGTACTTC	CASSLGLAGIYEQYF
-	TRBV28	14	-	TRBJ2-7	TGTGCCAGCAGTTTGGTGGGAACTCCCTACGAGCAGTACTTC	CASSLVGTPYEQYF
TRBD2	TRBV10-1	15	-	TRBJ2-3	TGCGCCAGCAGTGAGACTAGCGGGGCCACAGATACGCAGTATTTT	CASSETSGATDTQYF
-	TRBV19	13	once	TRBJ2-2	TGTGCCAGTAGTATCACAGGGTCCGGGGAGCTGTTTTTT	CASSITGSGELFF
TRBD2	TRBV11-2	19	-	TRBJ2-1	TGTGCCAGCAGCTGGAGGGGACTAGCGGGAGTTTTCCCCTACAATGAGCAGTTCTTC	CASSWRGLAGVFPYNEQFF
-	TRBV29-1	13	-	TRBJ2-3	TGCAGCGCTAGACGGACTGGCACAGATACGCAGTATTTT	CSARRTGTDTQYF
-	TRBV11-2	14	-	TRBJ2-1	TGTGCCAGCAGAAGACCCGGGACGATGAATGAGCAGTTCTTC	CASRRPGTMNEQFF
-	TRBV21-1	17	-	TRBJ1-4	TGTGCCAGCAGCAAAGGGGAAGGACTCGCCACTTCGAAAAGACTGTTTTTT	CASSKGEGLATSKRLFF
-	TRBV12-5	12	-	TRBJ2-1	TGTGCTAGTGGTGCCACGGTCCATGAGCAGTTCTTC	CASGATVHEQFF
TRBD2	TRBV29-1	14	-	TRBJ2-3	TGCAGCGCGTACGAGGGGACTAGCGCAGATACGCAGTATTTT	CSAYEGTSADTQYF
-	TRBV19	17	-	TRBJ2-3	TGTGCCAGTAGCGACCACTCCTGGCAGGGATCCACAGATACGCAGTATTTT	CASSDHSWQGSTDTQYF
TRBD2	TRBV7-2	15	-	TRBJ2-3	TGTGCCAGCAGTTTTAGCGGGAGTGGCACAGATACGCAGTATTTT	CASSFSGSGTDTQYF
-	TRBV9	17	-	TRBJ1-4	TGTGCCAGCAGCTACTCGAGGGAGGACAGCATTAATGAAAAACTGTTTTTT	CASSYSREDSINEKLFF
TRBD1	TRBV6-5	14	-	TRBJ1-2	TGTGCCAGCAGTTACTCACAGGGGCAGGGTGGCTACACCTTC	CASSYSQGQGGYTF
-	TRBV30	15	-	TRBJ1-1	TGTGCCTGGAGTGTGGACGGGGGGCGGGGCGCTGAAGCTTTCTTT	CAWSVDGGRGAEAFF
-	TRBV5-1	15	-	TRBJ1-1	TGCGCCAGCAGCTTGGGTGGCACCTCAGGGACTGAAGCTTTCTTT	CASSLGGTSGTEAFF
-	TRBV28	14	-	TRBJ2-7	TGTGCCAGCAGCCCCGGGGGCAGCGACTACGAGCAGTACTTC	CASSPGGSDYEQYF
TRBD1	TRBV6-1	14	-	TRBJ1-1	TGTGCCAGCAGTGGGAGACAGGGGTATACTGAAGCTTTCTTT	CASSGRQGYTEAFF
TRBD2	TRBV5-1	16	-	TRBJ2-7	TGCGCCAGCAGCTTGACTAGCGGGGCTGGCTCCTACGAGCAGTACTTC	CASSLTSGAGSYEQYF
TRBD1	TRBV18	15	-	TRBJ2-1	TGTGCCAGCTCACCACCGACAGGGGAATACAATGAGCAGTTCTTC	CASSPPTGEYNEQFF
TRBD1	TRBV27	15	-	TRBJ1-2	TGTGCCAGCAGCTTACTGACAGGGGTGGCATATGGCTACACCTTC	CASSLLTGVAYGYTF